The clone carrying this T cell receptor beta chain has a handful of counts. As yet, its antigen is unknown. Every bit of the isolated RNA underwent reverse transcription, so sequencing read expressed TCRB transcripts. Here immunoSEQ multiplex PCR was the method, and the copy in TCRdb shows in-frame clones only, minus some. The top ten clones hold around 0.016% of a sample with about 300,000 clones, roughly 13% of them seen once. This sample stems from a study of beta chain features in type 1 diabetes. Whole-study results and caveats: Moderately but significantly shorter TCRB CDR3s were found in Type 1 diabetes patients in all four CD4+ subsets.

Trimming cost V 0 bases and J 4 bases; bases outside gene matches: 8. CDR1 is GTSNPN, CDR2 SVGIG, per germline (reference sequence). The CDR3 spans 16 residues. The sequence came from a woman between 18 and 30 years old with type 1 diabetes. The J gene is TRBJ2-7, the V gene TRBV30, with 11 positions matching TRBD2. Material: naive CD4+ T cells from blood. CDR3 in amino acids: CAWSVRSRLAGYEQYF. The CDR3 DNA reads as TGTGCCTGGAGTGTACGAAGCCGACTAGCGGGGTACGAGCAGTACTTC.